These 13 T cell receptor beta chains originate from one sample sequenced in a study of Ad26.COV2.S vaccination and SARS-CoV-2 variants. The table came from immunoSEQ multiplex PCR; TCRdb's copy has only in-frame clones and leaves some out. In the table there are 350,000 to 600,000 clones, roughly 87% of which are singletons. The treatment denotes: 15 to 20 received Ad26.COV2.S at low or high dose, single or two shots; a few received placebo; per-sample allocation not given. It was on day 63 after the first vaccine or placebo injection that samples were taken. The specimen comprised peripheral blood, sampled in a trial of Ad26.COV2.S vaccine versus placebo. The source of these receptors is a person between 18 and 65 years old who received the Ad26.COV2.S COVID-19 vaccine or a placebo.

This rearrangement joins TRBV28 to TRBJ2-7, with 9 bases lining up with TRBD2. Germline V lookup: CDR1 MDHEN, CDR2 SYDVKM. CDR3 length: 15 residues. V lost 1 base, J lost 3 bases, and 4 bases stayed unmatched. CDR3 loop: CASSLLGGGGYEQYF. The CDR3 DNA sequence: TGTGCCAGCAGTTTATTAGGCGGGGGGGGCTACGAGCAGTACTTC.

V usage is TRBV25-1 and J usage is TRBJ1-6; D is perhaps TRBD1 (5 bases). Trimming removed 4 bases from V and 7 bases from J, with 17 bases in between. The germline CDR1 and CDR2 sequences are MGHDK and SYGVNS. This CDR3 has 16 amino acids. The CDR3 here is CASSGTSGKGNSPLHF. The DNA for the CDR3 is TGTGCCAGCAGTGGGACTTCAGGGAAGGGGAATTCACCCCTCCACTTT.

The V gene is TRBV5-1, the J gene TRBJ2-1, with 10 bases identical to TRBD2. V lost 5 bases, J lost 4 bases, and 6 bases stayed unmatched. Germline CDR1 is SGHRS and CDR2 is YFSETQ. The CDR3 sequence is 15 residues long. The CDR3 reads CASSPTSGVYNEQFF. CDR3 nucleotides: TGCGCCAGCAGTCCTACTAGCGGGGTATACAATGAGCAGTTCTTC.

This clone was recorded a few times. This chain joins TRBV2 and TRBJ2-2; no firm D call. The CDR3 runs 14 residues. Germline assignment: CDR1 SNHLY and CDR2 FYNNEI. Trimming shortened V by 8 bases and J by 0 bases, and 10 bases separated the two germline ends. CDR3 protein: CASATKANTGELFF. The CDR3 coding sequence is TGTGCCAGCGCCACCAAAGCGAACACCGGGGAGCTGTTTTTT.

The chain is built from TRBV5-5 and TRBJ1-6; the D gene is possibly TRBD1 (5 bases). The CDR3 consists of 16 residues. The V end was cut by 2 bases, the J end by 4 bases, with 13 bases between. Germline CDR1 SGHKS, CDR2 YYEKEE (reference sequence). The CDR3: CASSLGWRGYNSPLHF. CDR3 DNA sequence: TGTGCCAGCAGCTTAGGGTGGCGGGGGTATAATTCACCCCTCCACTTT.

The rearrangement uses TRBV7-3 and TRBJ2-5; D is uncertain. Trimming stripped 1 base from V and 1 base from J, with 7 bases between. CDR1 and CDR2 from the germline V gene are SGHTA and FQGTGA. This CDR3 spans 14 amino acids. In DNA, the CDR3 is TGTGCCAGCAGCTTAAATACAGCCCAAGAGACCCAGTACTTC. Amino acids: CASSLNTAQETQYF.

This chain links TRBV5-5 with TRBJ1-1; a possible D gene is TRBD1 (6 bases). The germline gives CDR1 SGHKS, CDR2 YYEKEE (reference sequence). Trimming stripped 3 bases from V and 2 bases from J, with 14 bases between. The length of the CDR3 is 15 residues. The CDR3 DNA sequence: TGTGCCAGCAGCTCCCGGACAGCATATAACACTGAAGCTTTCTTT. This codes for CASSSRTAYNTEAFF.

CDR3 sequence reads: CASSFPRDSANTGELFF. The CDR3 DNA reads TGTGCCAGCAGCTTCCCGAGGGACAGCGCGAACACCGGGGAGCTGTTTTTT. The J gene is TRBJ2-2, the V gene TRBV7-3, with TRBD1 identical over 7 bases. Germline CDR1 reads SGHTA; CDR2 reads FQGTGA. J was trimmed by 0 bases and V by 3 bases; bases with no gene match: 7. The CDR3 consists of 17 residues.

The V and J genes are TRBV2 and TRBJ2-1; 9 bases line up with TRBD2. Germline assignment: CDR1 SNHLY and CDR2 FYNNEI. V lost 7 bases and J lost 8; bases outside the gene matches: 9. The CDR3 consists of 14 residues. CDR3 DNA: TGTGCCAGCAACGAGGGACTAGCACTCGATGAGCAGTTCTTC. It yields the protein CASNEGLALDEQFF.

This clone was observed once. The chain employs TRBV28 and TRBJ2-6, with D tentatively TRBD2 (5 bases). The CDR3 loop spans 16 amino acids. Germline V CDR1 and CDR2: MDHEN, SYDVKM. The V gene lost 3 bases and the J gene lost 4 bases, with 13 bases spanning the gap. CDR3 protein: CASSLRVPGGANVLTF. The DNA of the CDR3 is TGTGCCAGCAGTTTGAGGGTGCCGGGGGGGGCCAACGTCCTGACTTTC.

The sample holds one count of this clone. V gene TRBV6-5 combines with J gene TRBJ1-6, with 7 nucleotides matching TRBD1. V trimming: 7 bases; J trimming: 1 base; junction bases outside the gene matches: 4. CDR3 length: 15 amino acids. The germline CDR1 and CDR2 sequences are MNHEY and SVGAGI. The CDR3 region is CASNRQGSYNSPLHF. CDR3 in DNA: TGTGCCAGCAATAGACAGGGATCCTATAATTCACCCCTCCACTTT.

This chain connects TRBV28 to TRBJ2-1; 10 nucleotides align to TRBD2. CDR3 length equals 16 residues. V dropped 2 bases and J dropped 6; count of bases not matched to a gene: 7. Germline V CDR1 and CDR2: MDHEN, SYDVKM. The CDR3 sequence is CASSLRAGGPSNEQFF. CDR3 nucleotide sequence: TGTGCCAGCAGTTTACGAGCGGGAGGGCCAAGCAATGAGCAGTTCTTC.

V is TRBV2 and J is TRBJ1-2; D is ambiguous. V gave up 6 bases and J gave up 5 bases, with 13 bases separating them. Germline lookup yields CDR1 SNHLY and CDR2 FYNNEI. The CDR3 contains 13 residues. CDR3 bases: TGTGCCAGCAGGCCGGGAGCCTTATATGGCTACACCTTC. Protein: CASRPGALYGYTF.